A selection of T cell receptor beta chains follows, all from one sample in a study of glioma-infiltrating T cells after dendritic cell vaccination. Generated by immunoSEQ multiplex PCR, the TCRdb table keeps only in-frame clones and is missing some. The sample consists of about 49,000 clones, 65% to 90% of them appearing once. The source material was blood, sampled before dendritic cell vaccination. These receptors were taken from a human donor with glioblastoma. Both conserved end residues are part of each CDR3. Each record gives: D gene, J gene, clone size, V gene, CDR3 DNA, CDR3 protein. The D gene is left open where the match is weak. Only part of the rows carry a size: once, few, many, or a class if the clone is expanded.

D gene: .
J gene: TRBJ1-2
clone size: .
V gene: TRBV5-1
CDR3 DNA: TGCGCCAGCAGCCCCCGACTGGGGGACACCACCGGTGGCTACACCTTC
CDR3 protein: CASSPRLGDTTGGYTF

D gene: .
J gene: TRBJ2-2
clone size: .
V gene: TRBV11-2
CDR3 DNA: TGTGCCAGCAGCCGGGCGGGTATTTACACCGGGGAGCTGTTTTTT
CDR3 protein: CASSRAGIYTGELFF

D gene: TRBD2
J gene: TRBJ2-1
clone size: .
V gene: TRBV5-1
CDR3 DNA: TGCGCCAGCAGCTTGGCGGGAGGACTGGGCAATGAGCAGTTCTTC
CDR3 protein: CASSLAGGLGNEQFF

D gene: TRBD1
J gene: TRBJ2-5
clone size: .
V gene: TRBV4-3
CDR3 DNA: TGCGCCAGCAGCCGAAATGCCGGGACAGGGGGGGAGACCCAGTACTTC
CDR3 protein: CASSRNAGTGGETQYF

D gene: .
J gene: TRBJ1-2
clone size: .
V gene: TRBV7-2
CDR3 DNA: TGTGCCAGCAGCCCCGCCAGGGCTCTCTATGGCTACACCTTC
CDR3 protein: CASSPARALYGYTF

D gene: TRBD1
J gene: TRBJ1-3
clone size: .
V gene: TRBV30
CDR3 DNA: TGTGCCTGGAGTTGGCTGGGACAGGGGAAGGAAAACACCATATATTTT
CDR3 protein: CAWSWLGQGKENTIYF

D gene: .
J gene: TRBJ1-2
clone size: .
V gene: TRBV10-3
CDR3 DNA: TGTGCCACGCACACGAAGACTAACTATGGCTACACCTTC
CDR3 protein: CATHTKTNYGYTF

D gene: TRBD1
J gene: TRBJ1-1
clone size: few
V gene: TRBV10-2
CDR3 DNA: TGCGCCAGCAGGGGGCCACCGGGACAGGGGTCGAACACTGAAGCTTTCTTT
CDR3 protein: CASRGPPGQGSNTEAFF

D gene: .
J gene: TRBJ2-3
clone size: .
V gene: TRBV7-2
CDR3 DNA: TGTGCCAGCAGCTCCACTCTCACAGATACGCAGTATTTT
CDR3 protein: CASSSTLTDTQYF

D gene: TRBD2
J gene: TRBJ2-7
clone size: .
V gene: TRBV7-7
CDR3 DNA: TGTGCCAGCAGCTTAGGTACAGCGGGGGGGCCGGGGGAGCAGTACTTC
CDR3 protein: CASSLGTAGGPGEQYF

D gene: .
J gene: TRBJ2-4
clone size: .
V gene: TRBV6-4
CDR3 DNA: TGTGCCAGCAGTGTCCCCGGCTCGGGCATAGGGGAAAACATTCAGTACTTC
CDR3 protein: CASSVPGSGIGENIQYF

D gene: TRBD2
J gene: TRBJ2-1
clone size: .
V gene: TRBV29-1
CDR3 DNA: TGCAGCGTTGATAACGGGGGGGCGGATGAGCAGTTCTTC
CDR3 protein: CSVDNGGADEQFF

D gene: .
J gene: TRBJ1-4
clone size: .
V gene: TRBV4-2
CDR3 DNA: TGTGCCAGCAGCCAAGGAGGACAGTTGGATAATGAAAAACTGTTTTTT
CDR3 protein: CASSQGGQLDNEKLFF

D gene: .
J gene: TRBJ2-7
clone size: .
V gene: TRBV7-7
CDR3 DNA: TGTGCTAGCAGCTTAGGAGGTGTAGGCTACGAGCAGTACTTC
CDR3 protein: CASSLGGVGYEQYF

D gene: .
J gene: TRBJ1-1
clone size: .
V gene: TRBV7-2
CDR3 DNA: TGTGCCAGCAGCTTAGAGGGGGTTGGTATTGAAGCTTTCTTT
CDR3 protein: CASSLEGVGIEAFF

D gene: .
J gene: TRBJ2-5
clone size: .
V gene: TRBV19
CDR3 DNA: TGTGCCAGTAGTATAATTACCGGAGGGCCCCAAGAGACCCAGTACTTC
CDR3 protein: CASSIITGGPQETQYF

D gene: .
J gene: TRBJ1-6
clone size: .
V gene: TRBV25-1
CDR3 DNA: TGTGCCAGCGGGCAGGGGAGTTCACCCCTCCACTTT
CDR3 protein: CASGQGSSPLHF

D gene: TRBD2
J gene: TRBJ2-3
clone size: .
V gene: TRBV19
CDR3 DNA: TGTGCCAGTAGTGAAACTAGCGGGAACACAGATACGCAGTATTTT
CDR3 protein: CASSETSGNTDTQYF

D gene: .
J gene: TRBJ2-7
clone size: .
V gene: TRBV19
CDR3 DNA: TGTGCCAGTAGTTTAACAGGGTGGACCTACGAGCAGTACTTC
CDR3 protein: CASSLTGWTYEQYF

D gene: TRBD1
J gene: TRBJ1-6
clone size: .
V gene: TRBV18
CDR3 DNA: TGTGCCAGCTCACCCGGGACAGGGGACAATTCACCCCTCCACTTT
CDR3 protein: CASSPGTGDNSPLHF

D gene: .
J gene: TRBJ1-2
clone size: .
V gene: TRBV11-2
CDR3 DNA: TGTGCCAGCAGTGAAGTGGGCGGGGTTGCTACTAACTATGGCTACACCTTC
CDR3 protein: CASSEVGGVATNYGYTF

D gene: TRBD1
J gene: TRBJ1-4
clone size: .
V gene: TRBV5-1
CDR3 DNA: TGCGCCAGCAGCTTGGGGCAGGGGGAGGAAAAACTGTTTTTT
CDR3 protein: CASSLGQGEEKLFF

D gene: TRBD1
J gene: TRBJ1-1
clone size: .
V gene: TRBV5-8
CDR3 DNA: TGTGCCAGCAGCGTCGGGACAGTCCAGAACACTGAAGCTTTCTTT
CDR3 protein: CASSVGTVQNTEAFF

D gene: .
J gene: TRBJ1-2
clone size: .
V gene: TRBV2
CDR3 DNA: TGTGCCAGCAGTGAACCAGGGGATGGCTACACCTTC
CDR3 protein: CASSEPGDGYTF

D gene: .
J gene: TRBJ1-1
clone size: .
V gene: TRBV19
CDR3 DNA: TGTGCCAGTAGCGCTAATTCGGGAGGCGGTGAAGCTTTCTTT
CDR3 protein: CASSANSGGGEAFF

D gene: .
J gene: TRBJ2-1
clone size: .
V gene: TRBV11-3
CDR3 DNA: TGTGCCAGCAGCTTAGGCCAGTCAGTCCATGAGCAGTTCTTC
CDR3 protein: CASSLGQSVHEQFF

D gene: TRBD1
J gene: TRBJ1-2
clone size: .
V gene: TRBV6-5
CDR3 DNA: TGTGCCAGCAGCCCAGGACAGGGCGCTAACTATGGCTACACCTTC
CDR3 protein: CASSPGQGANYGYTF

D gene: TRBD2
J gene: TRBJ2-3
clone size: .
V gene: TRBV23-1
CDR3 DNA: TGCGCCAGCAGCCCAATAGCGGGGGATATGGATACGCAGTATTTT
CDR3 protein: CASSPIAGDMDTQYF

D gene: .
J gene: TRBJ2-4
clone size: .
V gene: TRBV20-1
CDR3 DNA: TGCAGTGCTAGAGATAAACTTATTCAGTACTTC
CDR3 protein: CSARDKLIQYF

D gene: TRBD1
J gene: TRBJ2-5
clone size: .
V gene: TRBV20-1
CDR3 DNA: TGCAGTGCTGGGACAGCAGAGACCCAGTACTTC
CDR3 protein: CSAGTAETQYF

D gene: .
J gene: TRBJ1-4
clone size: .
V gene: TRBV30
CDR3 DNA: TGTGCCTTCGGAGGTGAAAAACTGTTTTTT
CDR3 protein: CAFGGEKLFF

D gene: .
J gene: TRBJ1-2
clone size: .
V gene: TRBV6-5
CDR3 DNA: TGTGCCAGCAGTTACGCGACAGGCAATGGCTACACCTTC
CDR3 protein: CASSYATGNGYTF

D gene: .
J gene: TRBJ1-5
clone size: .
V gene: TRBV19
CDR3 DNA: TGTGCCAGTAGTGCGCAGGTAAATCAGCCCCAGCATTTT
CDR3 protein: CASSAQVNQPQHF

D gene: .
J gene: TRBJ2-3
clone size: .
V gene: TRBV5-1
CDR3 DNA: TGCGCCAGCAGCTCCTCCGGAGCGAACCCCACAGATACGCAGTATTTT
CDR3 protein: CASSSSGANPTDTQYF